This T cell receptor beta chain originates from a study of blood T cells in healthy people across ages. Study information: T cells yielded about one barcoded beta molecule per two cells through template switching.

The authors isolated at least 6.5 million PBMCs per sample. A note on this clonotype: No antigen is known for it.

Germline loops: CDR1 LNHNV, CDR2 YYDKDF (reference sequence). The length of the CDR3 is 14 residues. The V and J ends lost 8 bases and 0 bases respectively, with 11 bases between them. Primed by a sample-barcoded 5' primer and a J-beta primer mix, a second PCR proceeded for 7 to 11 cycles. TCRdb reprocessed the 5' RACE reads with MiXCR, giving one entry per CDR3 protein. This table has some 1.4 million distinct CDR3 sequences, around 39% appearing once. Study-wide results and caveats: Comparison with aged donors showed that long-lived donors had more naive CD4+ cells and higher diversity.

This sequence originates from a woman aged 18-29 years in good health. This rearrangement joins TRBV15 to TRBJ2-1, with D possibly called TRBD1 or TRBD2 (5 bases each). Specimen: blood. The CDR3 DNA is TGTGCCACCCGGGGCTCTAGCTCCTACAATGAGCAGTTCTTC. As protein: CATRGSSSYNEQFF.